This T cell receptor beta chain was documented in a study of cytomegalovirus exposure and HLA in healthy donors. Per germline, CDR1 SGHKS and CDR2 YYEKEE (reference sequence). The CDR3 runs 15 residues. The germline V and J ends were trimmed by 1 base and 2 bases, with 11 bases remaining between them. Primers included in the PCR were 60 Vbeta and 13 Jbeta primers. The repertoire was sequenced with immunoSEQ multiplex PCR; TCRdb's copy has only in-frame clones and lacks some. Of under 200,000 clones in the sample, about 85% were seen once. The source material was PBMCs. The V gene is TRBV5-5, the J gene TRBJ2-3, with D unresolved. The receptor was isolated from a man in his fifties in good health and CMV-seronegative. The CDR3 bases are TGTGCCAGCAGCTTGTTGCAGAGACTCACAGATACGCAGTATTTT. Translation gives CASSLLQRLTDTQYF.